This entry describes one TCR beta chain. These data are taken from a study of blood T cell repertoires in COVID-19. Study background: Acute and convalescent COVID-19 specimens originated in the United States, Italy and Spain. T cells, B-cell-depleted T cells, or PBMCs provided the cDNA or gDNA that served as material.

Trimming pared 0 bases from V and 1 base from J, leaving 7 bases between. Looked up from germline, CDR1 is SGHDT and CDR2 is YYEEEE. The CDR3 has 14 residues. As handled by the study authors: Amplification with reference gene primers provided the estimates of nucleated cell counts. Sequencing was performed with immunoSEQ multiplex PCR; in TCRdb, only in-frame clones are kept and a portion is missing. D and trimming were read from the DNA, whereas the V and J calls and clone size are those reported in that table. The table shows 60,000 to 90,000 clones, with roughly 87% occurring only once. The sequencing input was peripheral blood. The chain employs TRBV5-6 and TRBJ2-5; maybe TRBD1 (5 bases). This clonotype was obtained from a woman aged 80 or over with active or convalescent COVID-19. The CDR3 reads CASSLGQIQETQYF. In nucleotides, the CDR3 is TGTGCCAGCAGCTTGGGACAGATCCAAGAGACCCAGTACTTC.